This T cell receptor beta chain appears in the sequencing data of a study of T cells in Graves' hyperthyroidism and ophthalmopathy. The V gene end was trimmed by 5 bases and the J gene end by 3 bases; junction bases not matched to a gene: 10. CDR1 and CDR2 (germline): SGHAT, FQNNGV. The length of the CDR3 is 16 residues. There were TCR beta CDR3 regions amplified from RNA transcripts. HTBI primers were used for first-round RT-PCR of the TCR CDR3. TCRdb reprocessed the multiplex PCR reads with MiXCR, giving one entry per CDR3 protein. In the table there are around 420,000 distinct CDR3 sequences, about a sixth of which are singletons. This clonotype has at least ten counts. Graves' hyperthyroidism without ophthalmopathy progression within 18 months was termed stable. Lactation, pregnancy, other autoimmune disease or uncontrolled infection led to exclusion of patients. Diagnoses rested on clinical symptoms, serum thyroxine and TRAb, thyroid ultrasound and orbital computed tomography.

The clonotype was recovered from a young woman with Graves' hyperthyroidism. The material sequenced was blood. This rearrangement joins TRBV11-2 to TRBJ2-7, with 10 bases fitting TRBD2. The DNA of the CDR3 is TGTGCCAGCAGCATACTTACCAGCGGGGGGGTCTACGAGCAGTACTTC. It codes for CASSILTSGGVYEQYF.